The 16 T cell receptor beta chains below all came from one sample that was sequenced in a study of blood T cell repertoires in COVID-19. TCRdb's table, derived via immunoSEQ multiplex PCR, lists solely in-frame clones and lacks some. The repertoire holds about 220,000 clones, with 85% as singletons. Material for sequencing was peripheral blood. The receptors were sampled from a man between 45 and 60 years old who had recovered from COVID-19.

V gene TRBV3-1 (or the pseudogene TRBV3-2) combines with J gene TRBJ2-1, with 7 nucleotides matching TRBD2. Germline V CDR1 and CDR2: LGHDT, YNNKEL (reference sequence). This CDR3 comprises 17 residues. The V segment lost 2 bases and the J segment 7 bases; nucleotides outside the gene matches: 14. The CDR3 coding sequence is TGTGCCAGCAGCCAAAAGAGCGGGAACGTCGTATATAATGAGCAGTTCTTC. Protein sequence: CASSQKSGNVVYNEQFF.

The chain uses TRBV28 and TRBJ1-5, with D possibly matching TRBD1 (6 bases). With 5 bases removed from V and 6 bases from J, the gap between germline ends came to 17 bases. Per germline, CDR1 MDHEN and CDR2 SYDVKM. The CDR3 loop spans 15 amino acids. This CDR3 reads CASSPHAGAGQPQHF. For the CDR3, the DNA is TGTGCCAGCAGTCCGCATGCGGGGGCAGGTCAGCCCCAGCATTTT.

V gene TRBV5-1 combines with J gene TRBJ1-4, with D possibly TRBD1 on 6 matching bases. Per the germline V gene, CDR1 is SGHRS and CDR2 is YFSETQ. V was shortened by 4 bases and J by 8 bases, with 15 bases between the two germline ends. The CDR3 runs to 14 residues. CDR3 in DNA: TGCGCCAGCAGCCTTACAGGGAATAGCGAAAAACTGTTTTTT. Translating it yields CASSLTGNSEKLFF. Complete variable domain (other parts from reference TRBV5-1 and TRBJ1-4): KAGVTQTPRYLIKTRGQQVTLSCSPISGHRSVSWYQQTPGQGLQFLFEYFSETQRNKGNFPGRFSGRQFSNSRSEMNVSTLELGDSALYLCASSLTGNSEKLFFGSGTQLSVL.

The chain links TRBV25-1 to TRBJ2-5, with 7 nucleotides matching TRBD1. The junction had 3 bases not matched to a gene; V was cut back by 6 bases and J by 2 bases. This CDR3 is built from 13 residues. Germline CDR1 is MGHDK and CDR2 is SYGVNS. The DNA for the CDR3 is TGTGCCAGCAGAACAGGGGTACAAGAGACCCAGTACTTC. It translates to CASRTGVQETQYF. Full variable domain (missing parts from reference TRBV25-1 and TRBJ2-5): EADIYQTPRYLVIGTGKKITLECSQTMGHDKMYWYQQDPGMELHLIHYSYGVNSTEKGDLSSESTVSRIRTEHFPLTLESARPSHTSQYLCASRTGVQETQYFGPGTRLLVL.

This rearrangement joins TRBV24-1 to TRBJ1-6; tentatively, D is TRBD1 (6 bases). V was shortened by 1 base and J by 5 bases, with 14 bases between the two germline ends. The germline gives CDR1 KGHDR, CDR2 SFDVKD. This CDR3 is built from 17 residues. The CDR3 DNA is TGTGCCACCAGTGATTTAAACCGGACAGTAGATAATTCACCCCTCCACTTT. Protein sequence: CATSDLNRTVDNSPLHF.

The chain employs TRBV18 and TRBJ1-4; 7 bases are shared with TRBD1. This CDR3 has 14 amino acids. Losses at the gene ends were 0 bases for V and 5 bases for J; bases not matched to a gene: 0. Germline V gene sequence: CDR1 KGHSH, CDR2 LQKENI. The CDR3 spells CASSPPTGNEKLFF. As DNA, the CDR3 is TGTGCCAGCTCACCACCGACAGGGAATGAAAAACTGTTTTTT.

The CDR3 nucleotides are TGCAGCGTTGGGAGAAGCTCCTACAATGAGCAGTTCTTC. Its protein is CSVGRSSYNEQFF. The chain couples TRBV29-1 to TRBJ2-1; D not certain. The CDR3 runs 13 residues. Trimming removed 4 bases from V and 0 bases from J, with 7 bases in between. In germline, CDR1 is SQVTM, CDR2 ANQGSEA.

The V and J genes are TRBV5-1 and TRBJ2-2; 7 positions match TRBD2. V was pared by 1 base and J by 6 bases, with 3 bases of the junction left unmatched. Germline V gives CDR1 SGHRS, CDR2 YFSETQ. The CDR3 runs 14 residues. This chain's CDR3 is CASSLPGGSGELFF. CDR3 nucleotides: TGCGCCAGCAGCTTGCCCGGGGGGTCCGGGGAGCTGTTTTTT.

The rearrangement joins TRBV4-1 to TRBJ1-2, with D perhaps TRBD1 (5 bases). The V gene's germline CDR1 is MGHRA and CDR2 YSYEKL. The CDR3 length is 15 residues. The ends were cut back, 1 base at V and 1 base at J, with 10 bases in the middle. The CDR3 nucleotides read TGCGCCAGCAGCCAAGTCCCGACAGATAACTATGGCTACACCTTC. Its protein product is CASSQVPTDNYGYTF.

V usage is TRBV27 and J usage is TRBJ2-7; TRBD1 might be the D (6 bases). V dropped 6 bases and J dropped 2 bases, with 14 bases sitting between them. Germline CDR1 and CDR2: MNHEY and SMNVEV (reference sequence). This CDR3 comprises 14 residues. The DNA for the CDR3 is TGTGCCAGCAGGGGCAGGGGAAGGACCTACGAGCAGTACTTC. It yields the protein CASRGRGRTYEQYF.

This chain joins TRBV6-5 and TRBJ1-3; no definite D call. Germline CDR1 is MNHEY and CDR2 is SVGAGI. The V and J ends lost 7 bases and 0 bases respectively, with 10 bases between them. The CDR3 is made up of 14 amino acids. The CDR3 region is CASTKQLSGNTIYF. DNA for the CDR3: TGTGCCAGCACTAAACAGCTCTCTGGAAACACCATATATTTT.

The V gene is TRBV15, the J gene TRBJ2-1, with a weak D call TRBD2 (6 bases). V was pared by 3 bases and J by 8 bases, with 17 bases between. The CDR3 is made up of 15 amino acids. CDR1 and CDR2 from the germline V gene are LNHNV and YYDKDF (reference sequence). The DNA of the CDR3 is TGTGCCACCAGCAGGGGCGGGATGGGAAGCGATGAGCAGTTCTTC. This encodes CATSRGGMGSDEQFF.

The CDR3 coding sequence is TGTGCCAGCAGGCAGACAGCGAACACCGGGGAGCTGTTTTTT. It is translated as CASRQTANTGELFF. The V and J genes are TRBV11-3 and TRBJ2-2; perhaps TRBD1 as D (5 bases). Germline assignment: CDR1 SGHNT and CDR2 YENEEA. The CDR3 loop spans 14 amino acids. V was cut by 6 bases and J by 0 bases, with 8 bases left in between.

The chain combines TRBV4-1 with TRBJ2-5; 8 bases fit TRBD2. The CDR3 consists of 14 residues. Germline values: CDR1 MGHRA, CDR2 YSYEKL. Trimming removed 1 base from V and 4 bases from J; junction bases left unmatched: 2. CDR3 bases: TGCGCCAGCAGCCAAGCCCTAGCGGGAGAGACCCAGTACTTC. Protein: CASSQALAGETQYF.

This chain connects TRBV21-1 to TRBJ1-2; the listed D gene, TRBD1, was not tested against the DNA. TRBV21-1 is classified as a pseudogene. The CDR3 length is 14 residues. CDR3 sequence: CASSKARVRYGYTF. The DNA of the CDR3 is TGTGCCAGCAGCAAAGCCAGGGTGAGGTATGGCTACACCTTC.

The V gene is TRBV28, the J gene TRBJ2-4, with unresolved D. V lost 7 bases, J lost 1 base, and 8 bases lay in between. Germline values: CDR1 MDHEN, CDR2 SYDVKM. The CDR3 length is 13 residues. The CDR3 spells CASTRTAKNIQYF. The CDR3, as DNA: TGTGCCAGCACTCGTACTGCCAAAAACATTCAGTACTTC.